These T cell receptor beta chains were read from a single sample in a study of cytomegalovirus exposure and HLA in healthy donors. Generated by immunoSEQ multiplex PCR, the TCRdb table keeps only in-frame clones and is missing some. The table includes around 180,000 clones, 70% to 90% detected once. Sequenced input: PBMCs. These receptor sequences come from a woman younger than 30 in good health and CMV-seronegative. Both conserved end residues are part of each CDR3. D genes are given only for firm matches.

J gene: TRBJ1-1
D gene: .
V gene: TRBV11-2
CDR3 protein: CASSLTGEAFF

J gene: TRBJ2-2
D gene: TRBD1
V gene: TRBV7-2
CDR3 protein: CASSHRDRVETGELFF

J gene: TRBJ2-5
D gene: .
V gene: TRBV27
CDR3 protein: CASSSINSRETQYF

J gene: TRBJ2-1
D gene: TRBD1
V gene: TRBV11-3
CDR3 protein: CASSPGTGVYNEQFF

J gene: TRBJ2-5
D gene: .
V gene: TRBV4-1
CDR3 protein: CASSQNTGAQYF

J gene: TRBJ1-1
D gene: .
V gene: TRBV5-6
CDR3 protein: CASSLGTSSSEAFF

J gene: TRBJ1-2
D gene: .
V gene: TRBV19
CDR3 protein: CASSNFSGGYTF

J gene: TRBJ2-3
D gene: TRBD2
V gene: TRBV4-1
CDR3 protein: CASSQEALAGDTQYF

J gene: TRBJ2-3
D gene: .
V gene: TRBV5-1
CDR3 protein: CASSKGLGEADTQYF

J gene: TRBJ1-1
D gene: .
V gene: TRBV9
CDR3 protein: CASSPLENTEAFF

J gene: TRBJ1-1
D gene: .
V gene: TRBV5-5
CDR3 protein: CASSLVGRASEAFF

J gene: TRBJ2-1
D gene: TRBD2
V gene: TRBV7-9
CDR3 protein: CASSLAGTSESEQFF

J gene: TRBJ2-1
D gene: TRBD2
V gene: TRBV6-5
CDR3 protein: CASSYSGSGGYNEQFF

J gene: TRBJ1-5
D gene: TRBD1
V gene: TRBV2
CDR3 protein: CASSESGQGGQPQHF

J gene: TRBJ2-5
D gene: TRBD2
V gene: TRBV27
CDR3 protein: CASRVAGGEGTQYF